Below are 27 T cell receptor beta chains sequenced from a single sample in a study of identifying expanded T cells in peripheral blood. The data were produced by immunoSEQ multiplex PCR, yet TCRdb's version contains in-frame clones alone and is incomplete. This sample yields roughly 82,000 clones, of which approximately 84% are seen a single time; 15% to 20% belongs to the top ten. Input material: blood. These receptors were taken from a person between 18 and 69 years old in good health.

The CDR3 sequence is CASSLVGGGYNEQFF. In DNA form, the CDR3 reads TGTGCCAGCAGCTTAGTGGGAGGGGGTTACAATGAGCAGTTCTTC. This chain uses TRBV7-8 with TRBJ2-1; D might be TRBD2 (7 bases). V lost 1 base to trimming and J lost 4 bases, with 11 bases between them. CDR3 length: 15 residues. Germline V gene sequence: CDR1 SGHVS, CDR2 FQNEAQ.

In its sample, this clone was seen a few times. The rearrangement joins TRBV4-2 to TRBJ2-2; either TRBD1 or TRBD2 may fit D (5 bases each). The germline V gene encodes CDR1 LGHNA and CDR2 YNFKEQ. The length of the CDR3 is 16 residues. The V gene lost 0 bases and the J gene lost 6 bases, with 14 bases spanning the gap. The CDR3 reads CASSQDLRGVPGELFF. CDR3 bases: TGTGCCAGCAGCCAAGATCTTAGAGGGGTCCCCGGGGAGCTGTTTTTT.

The rearrangement joins TRBV11-2 to TRBJ2-7; D unclear. V was pared by 3 bases and J by 4 bases, with 16 bases between. The CDR3 is 15 residues long. Germline assignment: CDR1 SGHAT and CDR2 FQNNGV. CDR3 region: CASSLDQDSGYEQYF. CDR3 nucleotide sequence: TGTGCCAGCAGCTTGGACCAGGATTCCGGGTACGAGCAGTACTTC.

The chain employs TRBV6-5 and TRBJ1-1; 8 nucleotides line up with TRBD1. The CDR3 totals 15 residues. J gave up 2 bases and V 4 bases, and 6 bases lay outside the gene matches. From germline, CDR1 is MNHEY and CDR2 SVGAGI. CDR3 in DNA: TGTGCCAGCAGTTCCCAGGGGGCAACCAACACTGAAGCTTTCTTT. Its translation: CASSSQGATNTEAFF.

CDR3 coding DNA: TGTGCCAGCTCATCTCCAGCGGGAGGGACCTCTAGCACAGATACGCAGTATTTT. Translating gives CASSSPAGGTSSTDTQYF. The chain couples TRBV28 to TRBJ2-3; 10 positions match TRBD2. V lost 8 bases and J lost 0; bases outside the gene matches: 14. The CDR3 is 18 residues long. Germline V gene sequence: CDR1 MDHEN, CDR2 SYDVKM.

CDR3 in DNA: TGCGCCAGCAGCCAAGGGACAGGGGGCTACAATGAGCAGTTCTTC. Its protein is CASSQGTGGYNEQFF. V and J are TRBV4-3 and TRBJ2-1, with TRBD1 matching over 10 bases. V was clipped by 1 base and J by 3 bases; unmatched bases: 0. The CDR3 has 15 residues. CDR1 LGHNA and CDR2 YSLEER come from the germline V gene.

The chain recombines TRBV5-1 with TRBJ1-1, with D uncertain. The CDR3 extends over 15 amino acids. Per germline, CDR1 SGHRS and CDR2 YFSETQ. Trimming pared 0 bases from V and 0 bases from J, leaving 9 bases between. In nucleotides, the CDR3 is TGCGCCAGCAGCTTGGAACAGCGGGTGAACACTGAAGCTTTCTTT. Translating gives CASSLEQRVNTEAFF.

V gene TRBV2 combines with J gene TRBJ1-5, with TRBD1 matching 7 bases. V lost 4 bases and J lost 5; bases outside the gene matches: 8. Germline CDR1 SNHLY, CDR2 FYNNEI. The CDR3 has 15 amino acids. The CDR3 DNA reads as TGTGCCAGCAGTGGGGGAATCACAGGGGATCAGCCCCAGCATTTT. Protein sequence: CASSGGITGDQPQHF.

The V call is TRBV6-5, the J call TRBJ1-1; 11 nucleotides align to TRBD1. CDR3 length: 15 amino acids. From germline, CDR1 is MNHEY and CDR2 SVGAGI. Trimming removed 5 bases from V and 10 bases from J; junction bases left unmatched: 12. The CDR3 loop is CASSPGQGALLGAFF. CDR3 sequence (DNA): TGTGCCAGCAGTCCCGGACAGGGGGCGCTTTTAGGAGCTTTCTTT.

The rearrangement joins TRBV5-1 to TRBJ2-7; 14 nucleotides match TRBD2. V lost 4 bases and J lost 5; bases outside the gene matches: 5. CDR1 is SGHRS and CDR2 is YFSETQ in the germline V gene. The CDR3 is 15 residues long. CDR3 nucleotides: TGCGCCAGCAGCCGGGGACTAGCGGGAGTAGACGAGCAGTACTTC. It encodes CASSRGLAGVDEQYF. The full variable domain, with the rest looked up from reference TRBV5-1 and TRBJ2-7, is KAGVTQTPRYLIKTRGQQVTLSCSPISGHRSVSWYQQTPGQGLQFLFEYFSETQRNKGNFPGRFSGRQFSNSRSEMNVSTLELGDSALYLCASSRGLAGVDEQYFGPGTRLTVT.

Comments on this clone: The junction shows a germline mismatch at one end, possibly a read error. V and J are TRBV14 and TRBJ2-1; D is possibly TRBD1 (6 bases). CDR3 length: 16 amino acids. From germline, CDR1 is SGHDN and CDR2 FVKESK. The CDR3 sequence: CASNQGQFSSYNEQFF. The DNA for the CDR3 is TGTGCCAGCAACCAAGGACAGTTCAGCTCCTACAATGAGCAGTTCTTC.

The chain recombines TRBV23-1 with TRBJ2-3; TRBD1 agrees at 9 bases. TRBV23-1 is an ORF; its function is uncertain. V lost 7 bases and J lost 3; bases outside the gene matches: 11. The CDR3 extends over 16 amino acids. The CDR3 DNA reads as TGCGCCAGCACAACACAGACAGGGGGACGAACAGATACGCAGTATTTT. It is translated as CASTTQTGGRTDTQYF.

This clone was found a few times. The rearrangement links TRBV28 to TRBJ2-7; D is possibly TRBD1 or TRBD2 (5 bases each). V was clipped by 6 bases and J by 0 bases, with 21 bases between them. The CDR3 totals 17 residues. In germline, CDR1 is MDHEN, CDR2 SYDVKM. The CDR3 DNA reads TGTGCCAGCAGCGCACCTCCTGGGACCGCAATCTCCTACGAGCAGTACTTC. Protein product: CASSAPPGTAISYEQYF.

The chain is built from TRBV7-8 and TRBJ2-1; no clear D gene. V lost 5 bases and J 3 bases, leaving 8 bases between the germline ends. The germline CDR1 and CDR2 sequences are SGHVS and FQNEAQ. The CDR3 spans 13 residues. In nucleotides, the CDR3 is TGTGCCAGCAGCCTCTCGTACTACAATGAGCAGTTCTTC. This sequence encodes CASSLSYYNEQFF. Together with reference TRBV7-8 and TRBJ2-1, the CDR3 gives the full variable domain: GAGVSQSPRYKVAKRGQDVALRCDPISGHVSLFWYQQALGQGPEFLTYFQNEAQLDKSGLPSDRFFAERPEGSVSTLKIQRTQQEDSAVYLCASSLSYYNEQFFGPGTRLTVL.

The rearrangement joins TRBV4-1 to TRBJ2-3; D is ambiguous. This CDR3 contains 15 residues. Trimming took off 2 bases at V and 3 bases at J, with 12 bases between the two ends. CDR1 is MGHRA and CDR2 is YSYEKL in the germline V gene. The CDR3 is CASSQPTLGTDTQYF. CDR3 coding DNA: TGCGCCAGCAGCCAACCTACCCTAGGAACAGATACGCAGTATTTT.

The chain has TRBV20-1 and TRBJ2-5, with D unresolved. This CDR3 is 10 amino acids long. The V gene's germline CDR1 is DFQATT and CDR2 SNEGSKA (reference sequence). The V end lost 5 bases, the J end lost 1 base, and 2 bases lay between the germline ends. The CDR3 DNA follows: TGCAGTGCTGGCCAAGAGACCCAGTACTTC. Translation: CSAGQETQYF.

The chain joins TRBV12-5 to TRBJ2-3, with 12 nucleotides matching TRBD2. Trimming took 3 bases from V and 3 from J; bases not matched to a gene: 7. The CDR3 runs to 17 residues. Germline loops: CDR1 LGHNT, CDR2 FRNRAP. The CDR3: CASGLSPGLAGTDTQYF. CDR3 coding DNA: TGTGCTAGTGGTTTATCCCCCGGACTAGCGGGGACAGATACGCAGTATTTT.

The chain couples TRBV6-1 to TRBJ1-5; 8 bases fit TRBD1. Germline CDR1 and CDR2: MNHNS and SASEGT. The CDR3 consists of 19 residues. J was trimmed by 4 bases and V by 4 bases; bases with no gene match: 18. The CDR3 here is CASSGERTGFISRNQPQHF. CDR3 in DNA: TGTGCCAGCAGTGGGGAGAGGACAGGGTTTATTTCGAGGAATCAGCCCCAGCATTTT.

This clone was counted between two and nine times. This sequence joins TRBV5-5 and TRBJ2-7, with D perhaps given as TRBD1 or TRBD2 (5 bases each). Looked up from germline, CDR1 is SGHKS and CDR2 is YYEKEE (reference sequence). The CDR3 is 11 amino acids. This CDR3 is CASSLVSGSTV. DNA of the CDR3: TGTGCCAGCAGCTTGGTGTCAGGGAGTACGGTC.

V and J are TRBV10-2 and TRBJ2-7; D unclear. The V end lost 0 bases, the J end lost 4 bases, and 13 bases lay between the germline ends. Germline lookup yields CDR1 WSHSY and CDR2 SAAADI. The CDR3 spans 15 residues. The CDR3 spells CASSESPSTSYEQYF. CDR3 nucleotides: TGCGCCAGCAGTGAGTCGCCCTCTACCTCATACGAGCAGTACTTC.

This clone was picked up one time. The gene calls are TRBV28 and TRBJ2-5, with no clear D. Per germline, CDR1 MDHEN and CDR2 SYDVKM. The CDR3 spans 13 residues. V lost 6 bases to trimming and J lost 4 bases, with 12 bases between them. The CDR3 loop reads CASSPGFRETQYF. CDR3 DNA: TGTGCCAGCAGCCCCGGTTTCCGAGAGACCCAGTACTTC.

The chain joins TRBV10-3 to TRBJ2-1; 14 bases line up with TRBD2. The CDR3 is 13 residues long. From germline, CDR1 is ENHRY and CDR2 SYGVKD. The ends lost 8 bases at V and 7 bases at J; junction bases unmatched: 1. DNA of the CDR3: TGTGCCATCGGACTAGCGGGAGGAAATGAGCAGTTCTTC. Translating gives CAIGLAGGNEQFF.

The rearrangement joins TRBV4-3 to TRBJ2-5; TRBD1 is a possible D gene (6 bases). The germline V and J ends were trimmed by 5 bases and 2 bases, with 12 bases remaining between them. The CDR3 covers 14 residues. Germline CDR1 is LGHNA and CDR2 is YSLEER. CDR3 amino acids: CASSYGDNQETQYF. The CDR3 nucleotides are TGCGCCAGCAGCTACGGGGACAATCAAGAGACCCAGTACTTC.

The chain couples TRBV19 to TRBJ2-1; D may be TRBD1 or TRBD2 (6 bases each). There are 13 residues in the CDR3. Germline values: CDR1 LNHDA, CDR2 SQIVND (reference sequence). The V end lost 4 bases, the J end lost 9 bases, and 13 bases lay between the germline ends. The CDR3 loop reads CASSTWGAGEQFF. The CDR3 DNA follows: TGTGCCAGTAGTACGTGGGGGGCGGGTGAGCAGTTCTTC.

The genes are TRBV7-2 and TRBJ2-7, with 13 bases matching TRBD2. The J segment lost 6 bases and the V segment lost 5 bases, leaving 7 bases of the junction unmatched. CDR1 is SGHTA, CDR2 FQGNSA, per germline. The CDR3 totals 15 residues. The CDR3 nucleotides are TGTGCCAGCAGCCCCACTAGCGGGAGGGTCTCCGAGCAGTACTTC. Protein product: CASSPTSGRVSEQYF.

V gene TRBV28 combines with J gene TRBJ2-5, with a tentative D call TRBD2 (5 bases). The CDR3 loop spans 14 amino acids. Trimming removed 5 bases at V and 4 bases at J, with 14 bases between. The germline V gene encodes CDR1 MDHEN and CDR2 SYDVKM. Here the CDR3 reads CASSPGLAGETQYF. CDR3 nucleotide sequence: TGTGCCAGCAGTCCCGGCCTGGCGGGAGAGACCCAGTACTTC.

This clone was observed once. The chain employs TRBV30 and TRBJ2-7; TRBD1 is a possible D gene (6 bases). There are 13 residues in the CDR3. CDR1 GTSNPN and CDR2 SVGIG come from the germline V gene (reference sequence). Trimming left V 3 bases short and J 2 bases short, with 11 bases between. CDR3 coding DNA: TGTGCCTGGAGCCAACAGGGAACCTACGAGCAGTACTTC. It encodes CAWSQQGTYEQYF.